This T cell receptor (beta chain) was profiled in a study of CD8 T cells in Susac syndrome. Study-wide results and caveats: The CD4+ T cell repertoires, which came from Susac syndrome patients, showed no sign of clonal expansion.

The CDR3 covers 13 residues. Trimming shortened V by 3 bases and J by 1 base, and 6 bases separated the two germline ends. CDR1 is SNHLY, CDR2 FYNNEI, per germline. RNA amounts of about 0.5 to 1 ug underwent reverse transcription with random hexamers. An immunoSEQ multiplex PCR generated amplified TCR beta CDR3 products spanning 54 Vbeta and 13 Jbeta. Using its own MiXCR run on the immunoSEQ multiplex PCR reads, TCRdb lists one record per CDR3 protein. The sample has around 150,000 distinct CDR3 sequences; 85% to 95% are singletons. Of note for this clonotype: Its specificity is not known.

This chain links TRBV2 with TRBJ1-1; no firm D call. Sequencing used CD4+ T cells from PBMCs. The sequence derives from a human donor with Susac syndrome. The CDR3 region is CASSDEWNTEAFF. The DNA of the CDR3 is TGTGCCAGCAGTGACGAGTGGAACACTGAAGCTTTCTTT.